This T cell receptor (beta chain) was identified in a study of cytomegalovirus exposure and HLA in healthy donors. In the study overall: Across a few hundred genotyped donors, 81% landed in the Caucasian-associated ancestry cluster.

V gave up 8 bases and J gave up 4 bases; unmatched junction bases: 7. The CDR3 runs 13 residues. Germline CDR1 and CDR2: WNHNN and SYGVQD (reference sequence). Vbeta (60) and Jbeta (13) primers were used in the PCR. Here immunoSEQ multiplex PCR was the method, and the copy in TCRdb shows in-frame clones only, minus some. This sample has about 160,000 clones, with roughly 80% found just once. This clone appeared once. The antigen is not known. Points from the study as a whole: TCR beta sequences numbering fewer than 20,000 were associated with HLA alleles at 0.05 false discovery rate in a later analysis. In an earlier analysis, in approximately 570 donors, most V segments appeared productive either ~90% or ~30% of the time.

This sequence was found in a man aged 25 to 45 in good health and CMV-seronegative. The sequenced sample consisted of PBMCs. The rearrangement joins TRBV10-1 to TRBJ1-2, with TRBD1 identical over 7 bases. The CDR3 region is CASLYRGSYGYTF. The DNA for the CDR3 is TGCGCCAGCTTATACAGGGGAAGCTATGGCTACACCTTC.